This T cell receptor (beta chain) was retrieved from a study of molecular identifiers for immune sequencing clone quantification. Study-wide results and caveats: Spiked Jurkat TCR RNA equivalent to one cell reportedly surfaced among some 1 million naive cells. Effector cells kept over 98% of their molecules in clones above 20 RNA copies, while naive cells kept under 1% there. A shared barcode on identical TCR molecules could lead to underestimated sizes for highly expanded clones.

This clonotype occurred many times. Its antigen is currently unknown. MiXCR was run by TCRdb on the PCR reads, yielding one entry per CDR3 protein. Of 460,000 or so distinct CDR3 sequences detected, over 20% appear once; the ten largest clones hold 0.7% to 1%. Trimming removed 2 bases from V and 8 bases from J, with 9 bases in between. From germline, CDR1 is KGHSH and CDR2 LQKENI. This CDR3 region has 13 residues. Sequencing used naive CD8+ T cells from blood, with Jurkat cell RNA spiked in. Subset described: FACS-sorted CD8+CD4-CCR7+CD45RA+ naive T cells. The sequence came from a human donor in good health. Some libraries in this study had Jurkat cell RNA spiked in. This sequence joins TRBV18 and TRBJ1-4; TRBD1 might be the D (6 bases). This CDR3 is CASSPSGEEKLFF. DNA of the CDR3: TGTGCCAGCTCACCATCAGGGGAAGAAAAACTGTTTTTT.